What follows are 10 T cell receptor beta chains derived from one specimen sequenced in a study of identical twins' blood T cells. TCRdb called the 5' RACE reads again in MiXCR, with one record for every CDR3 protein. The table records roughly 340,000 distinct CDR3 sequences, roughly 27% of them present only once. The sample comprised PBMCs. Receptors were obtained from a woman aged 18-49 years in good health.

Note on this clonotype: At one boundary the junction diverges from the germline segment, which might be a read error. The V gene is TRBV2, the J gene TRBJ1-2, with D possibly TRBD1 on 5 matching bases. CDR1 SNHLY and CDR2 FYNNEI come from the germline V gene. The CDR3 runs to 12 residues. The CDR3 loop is CVSRDGFYGYTF. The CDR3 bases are TGTGTCAGCCGGGACGGTTTCTATGGCTACACCTTC. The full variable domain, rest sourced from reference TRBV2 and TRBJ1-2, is EPEVTQTPSHQVTQMGQEVILRCVPISNHLYFYWYRQILGQKVEFLVSFYNNEISEKSEIFDDQFSVERPDGSNFTLKIRSTKLEDSAMYFCVSRDGFYGYTFGSGTRLTVV.

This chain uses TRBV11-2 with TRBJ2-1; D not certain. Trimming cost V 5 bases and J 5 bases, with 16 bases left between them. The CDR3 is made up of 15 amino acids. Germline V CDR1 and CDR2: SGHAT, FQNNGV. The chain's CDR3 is CASSRSRTSNNEQFF. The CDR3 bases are TGTGCCAGCAGCCGGAGCCGAACGTCCAACAATGAGCAGTTCTTC.

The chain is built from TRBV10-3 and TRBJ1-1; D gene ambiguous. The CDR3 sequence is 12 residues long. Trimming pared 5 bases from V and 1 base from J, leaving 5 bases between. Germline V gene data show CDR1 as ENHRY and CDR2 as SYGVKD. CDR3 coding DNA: TGTGCCATCAGTACTGGGAACACTGAAGCTTTCTTT. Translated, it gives CAISTGNTEAFF.

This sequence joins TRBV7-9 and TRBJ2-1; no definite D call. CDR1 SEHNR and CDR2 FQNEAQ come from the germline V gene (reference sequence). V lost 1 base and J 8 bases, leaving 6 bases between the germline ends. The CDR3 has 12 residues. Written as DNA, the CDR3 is TGTGCCAGCAGCTTAGTGTCTCATGAGCAGTTCTTC. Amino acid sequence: CASSLVSHEQFF.

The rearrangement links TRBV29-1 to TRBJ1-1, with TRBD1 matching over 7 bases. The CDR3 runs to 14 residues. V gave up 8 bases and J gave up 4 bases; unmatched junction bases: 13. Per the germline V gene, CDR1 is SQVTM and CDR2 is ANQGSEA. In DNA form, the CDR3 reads TGCAGCCCAATACTGACAGGGAGAGGCACTGAAGCTTTCTTT. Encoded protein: CSPILTGRGTEAFF.

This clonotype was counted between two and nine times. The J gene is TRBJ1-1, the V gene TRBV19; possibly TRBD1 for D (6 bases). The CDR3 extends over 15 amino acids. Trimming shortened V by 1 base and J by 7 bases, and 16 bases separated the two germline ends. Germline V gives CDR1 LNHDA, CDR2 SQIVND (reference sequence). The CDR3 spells CASSIAGAVTSEAFF. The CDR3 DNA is TGTGCCAGTAGTATAGCAGGGGCAGTGACTAGTGAAGCTTTCTTT.

The CDR3 DNA follows: TGTGCCTGGAACCCAAGGGGCCGAGGCAATCAGCCCCAGCATTTT. Translation gives CAWNPRGRGNQPQHF. The rearrangement joins TRBV30 to TRBJ1-5; the D gene is possibly TRBD1 (5 bases). Looked up from germline, CDR1 is GTSNPN and CDR2 is SVGIG (reference sequence). Trimming took off 4 bases at V and 2 bases at J, with 15 bases between the two ends. The CDR3 spans 15 residues.

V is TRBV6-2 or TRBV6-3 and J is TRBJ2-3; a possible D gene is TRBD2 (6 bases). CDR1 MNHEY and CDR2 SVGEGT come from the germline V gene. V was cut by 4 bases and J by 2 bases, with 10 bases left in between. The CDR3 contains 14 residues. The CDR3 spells CASSWRGFTDTQYF. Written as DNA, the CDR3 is TGTGCCAGCAGTTGGCGGGGCTTCACAGATACGCAGTATTTT.

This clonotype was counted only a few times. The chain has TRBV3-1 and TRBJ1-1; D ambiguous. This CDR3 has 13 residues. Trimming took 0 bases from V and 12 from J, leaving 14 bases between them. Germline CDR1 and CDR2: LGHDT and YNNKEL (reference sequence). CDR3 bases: TGTGCCAGCAGCCAAGACGGCGGCCTTTATTCTTTCTTT. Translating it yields CASSQDGGLYSFF.

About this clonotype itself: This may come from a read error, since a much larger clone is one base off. The CDR3 is CASSISRRDRRSGNTIYF. CDR3 bases: TGTGCCAGCTCAATAAGTAGAAGGGACAGGAGGTCTGGAAACACCATATATTTT. The V call is TRBV18, the J call TRBJ1-3, with 8 bases matching TRBD1. The CDR3 runs 18 residues. From germline, CDR1 is KGHSH and CDR2 LQKENI. The V segment lost 5 bases and the J segment 1 base; nucleotides outside the gene matches: 13.